This T cell receptor beta chain was captured in a study of shared clonotypes between healthy human individuals. The wider study: Per-donor plates numbered three CD4 naive, three CD4 memory, two CD8 naive and one CD8 memory. Findings and caveats of the study: Sharing across a handful of donors was seen in roughly 5% of naive CD4 clonotypes. Generally, naive subsets (rather than memory subsets) showed larger estimated richness.

Comments on this clone: Antigen: not known.

The V and J ends lost 5 bases and 13 bases, in that order; junction bases with no gene match: 12. Germline V gives CDR1 PRHDT, CDR2 FYEKMQ (reference sequence). CDR3 length equals 13 residues. How the authors handled the data: Filtering differed for immunoSEQ, which gave only junction sequences without quality scores. This table comes from immunoSEQ multiplex PCR, and its TCRdb copy is limited to in-frame clones, with some not included. V, J and clone size reflect that table, while D and trimming were determined from the DNA. This table holds more than 550,000 clones, around 90% found once. The sequenced sample consisted of memory CD8+ T cells from PBMCs. Subset reported: CD45RO+ cells pooled with CCR7-negative TemRA cells. The rearrangement joins TRBV13 to TRBJ1-1; 8 nucleotides agree with TRBD1. The source is a man aged 18 to 29 in good health. Some clones in this sample may be carry-over from other donors' samples. The CDR3 protein is CASSQKPDRGGFF. In nucleotides, the CDR3 is TGTGCCAGCAGCCAAAAACCCGACAGGGGTGGTTTCTTT. The full variable domain, with the rest looked up from reference TRBV13 and TRBJ1-1, is AAGVIQSPRHLIKEKRETATLKCYPIPRHDTVYWYQQGPGQDPQFLISFYEKMQSDKGSIPDRFSAQQFSDYHSELNMSSLELGDSALYFCASSQKPDRGGFFGQGTRLTVV.